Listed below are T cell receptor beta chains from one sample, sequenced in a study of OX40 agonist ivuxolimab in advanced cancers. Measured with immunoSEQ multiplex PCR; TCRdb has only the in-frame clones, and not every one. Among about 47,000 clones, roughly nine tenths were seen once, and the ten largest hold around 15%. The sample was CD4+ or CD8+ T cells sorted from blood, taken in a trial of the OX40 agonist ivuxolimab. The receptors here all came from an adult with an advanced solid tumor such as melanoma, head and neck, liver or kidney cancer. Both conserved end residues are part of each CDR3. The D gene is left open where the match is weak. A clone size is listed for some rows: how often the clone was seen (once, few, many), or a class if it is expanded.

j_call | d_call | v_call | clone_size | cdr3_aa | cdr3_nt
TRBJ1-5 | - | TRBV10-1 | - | CASTSPSGQPQHF | TGCGCCAGCACCTCTCCCTCGGGTCAGCCCCAGCATTTT
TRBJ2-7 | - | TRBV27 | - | CASSLGRGDEQYF | TGTGCCAGCAGTTTAGGCAGGGGAGACGAGCAGTACTTC
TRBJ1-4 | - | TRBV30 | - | CAWSVLNGGGLFF | TGTGCCTGGAGTGTATTGAACGGGGGCGGCCTGTTTTTT
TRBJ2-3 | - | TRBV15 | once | CATSPGADTQYF | TGTGCCACCAGCCCCGGCGCAGATACGCAGTATTTT
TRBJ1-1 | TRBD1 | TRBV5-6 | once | CASSGKTGGRVMNTEAFF | TGTGCCAGCAGCGGGAAGACAGGGGGCAGAGTTATGAACACTGAAGCTTTCTTT
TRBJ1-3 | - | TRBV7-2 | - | CASSLSDLDGNTIYF | TGTGCCAGCAGCTTATCGGATCTGGATGGAAACACCATATATTTT
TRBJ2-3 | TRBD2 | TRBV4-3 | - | CASSPGIAGDSISTDTQYF | TGCGCCAGCAGTCCCGGGATAGCGGGGGACTCAATAAGCACAGATACGCAGTATTTT
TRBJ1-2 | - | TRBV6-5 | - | CASGYGRGYTF | TGTGCCAGCGGGTACGGCCGGGGCTACACCTTC
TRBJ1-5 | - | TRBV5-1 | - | CASSPWGVGQPQHF | TGCGCCAGCAGCCCCTGGGGAGTTGGTCAGCCCCAGCATTTT
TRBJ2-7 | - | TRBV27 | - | CASTQQGMAGGLEYEQYF | TGTGCCAGCACCCAACAGGGGATGGCGGGGGGCCTCGAGTACGAGCAGTACTTC
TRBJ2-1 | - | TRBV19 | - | CASSKVGSSYNEQFF | TGTGCCAGTAGTAAGGTCGGCAGCTCCTACAATGAGCAGTTCTTC
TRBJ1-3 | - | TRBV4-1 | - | CASSPSPGSPSGNTIYF | TGCGCCAGCAGCCCCTCCCCAGGCAGCCCCTCTGGAAACACCATATATTTT
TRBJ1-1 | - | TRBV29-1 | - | CSVEVPDSYTEAFF | TGCAGCGTTGAAGTCCCTGACAGTTACACTGAAGCTTTCTTT
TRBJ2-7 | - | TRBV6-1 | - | CASSALNYETYEQYF | TGTGCCAGCAGTGCCCTGAATTACGAGACCTACGAGCAGTACTTC
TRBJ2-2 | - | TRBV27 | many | CASSLGMTGELFF | TGTGCCAGCAGTTTGGGGATGACCGGGGAGCTGTTTTTT
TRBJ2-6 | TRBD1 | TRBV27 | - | CAVRDRGRFGANVLTF | TGTGCCGTGAGGGACAGGGGACGGTTTGGGGCCAACGTCCTGACTTTC
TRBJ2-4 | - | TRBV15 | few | CATSVPGPLKNIQYF | TGTGCCACCAGCGTTCCGGGGCCCCTCAAAAACATTCAGTACTTC
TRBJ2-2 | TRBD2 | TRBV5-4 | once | CASALWGGENTGELFF | TGTGCCAGCGCCCTTTGGGGGGGGGAAAACACCGGGGAGCTGTTTTTT
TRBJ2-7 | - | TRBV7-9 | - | CASEDNLSYEQYF | TGTGCCAGCGAAGACAACCTCTCCTACGAGCAGTACTTC
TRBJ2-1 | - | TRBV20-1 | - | CSARGGDKKFF | TGCAGTGCTAGAGGGGGGGACAAAAAGTTCTTC
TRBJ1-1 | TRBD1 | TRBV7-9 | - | CASSYGDREAFF | TGTGCCAGCAGCTACGGGGACAGGGAAGCTTTCTTT
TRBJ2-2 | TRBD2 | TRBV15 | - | CATSMTSGGALELFF | TGTGCCACCAGCATGACTAGCGGGGGGGCGTTGGAGCTGTTTTTT
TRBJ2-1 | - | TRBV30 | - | CAWAQVVDNEQFF | TGTGCCTGGGCCCAGGTAGTAGACAATGAGCAGTTCTTC
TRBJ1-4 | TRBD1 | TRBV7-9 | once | CASSLGQGNEKLFF | TGTGCCAGCAGCTTAGGACAGGGGAATGAAAAACTGTTTTTT
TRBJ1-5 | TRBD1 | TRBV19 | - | CASSTYIIAGTGGLSNQPQHF | TGTGCCAGTAGTACCTATATTATAGCGGGGACAGGGGGATTAAGCAATCAGCCCCAGCATTTT
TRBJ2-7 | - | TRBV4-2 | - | CASSQDAVRGTSSYEQYF | TGTGCCAGCAGCCAAGATGCGGTGAGAGGGACGAGCTCCTACGAGCAGTACTTC
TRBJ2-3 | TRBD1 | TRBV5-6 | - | CASSSVPGQGPPRTDTQYF | TGTGCCAGCAGCTCCGTCCCGGGACAGGGGCCTCCACGCACAGATACGCAGTATTTT
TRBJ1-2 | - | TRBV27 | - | CASRRQDFYGYTF | TGTGCCAGCAGACGACAGGATTTCTATGGCTACACCTTC
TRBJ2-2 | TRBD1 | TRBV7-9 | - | CASRFSGQGHPNTGELFF | TGTGCCAGCAGGTTCTCGGGACAGGGGCACCCGAACACCGGGGAGCTGTTTTTT
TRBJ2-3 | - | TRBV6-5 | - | CASQVSADTQYF | TGTGCCAGCCAGGTCTCAGCAGATACGCAGTATTTT
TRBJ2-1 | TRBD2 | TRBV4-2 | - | CASSQGAGGLYNEQFF | TGTGCCAGCAGCCAAGGAGCGGGGGGGCTCTACAATGAGCAGTTCTTC
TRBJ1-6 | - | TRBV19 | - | CASSIFLVVGDFNSPLHF | TGTGCCAGTAGTATATTCCTTGTTGTGGGGGACTTTAATTCACCCCTCCACTTT
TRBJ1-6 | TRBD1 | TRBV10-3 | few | CAISNRGRDSPLHF | TGTGCCATCAGTAACAGGGGAAGGGATTCACCCCTCCACTTT
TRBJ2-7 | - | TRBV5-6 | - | CASSLEAGASYEQYF | TGTGCCAGCAGCTTGGAGGCGGGGGCCTCCTACGAGCAGTACTTC
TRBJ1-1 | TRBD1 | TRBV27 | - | CASSFGQVTEAFF | TGTGCCAGCAGTTTTGGACAGGTCACTGAAGCTTTCTTT
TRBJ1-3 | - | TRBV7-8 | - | CASSLRPGFGNTIYF | TGTGCCAGCAGCCTACGGCCGGGTTTTGGAAACACCATATATTTT
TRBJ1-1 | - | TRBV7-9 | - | CASSLDRGVSTEAFF | TGTGCCAGCAGCTTAGATAGAGGGGTGAGCACTGAAGCTTTCTTT
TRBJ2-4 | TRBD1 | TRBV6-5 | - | CASSSSGGPKNIQYF | TGTGCCAGCAGTTCTTCAGGGGGCCCCAAAAACATTCAGTACTTC
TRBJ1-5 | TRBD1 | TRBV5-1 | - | CASSFDRGQPQHF | TGCGCCAGCAGCTTTGACAGGGGGCAGCCCCAGCATTTT
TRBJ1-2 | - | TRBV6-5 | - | CASSSQTTTNYGYTF | TGTGCCAGCAGTTCCCAAACGACAACTAACTATGGCTACACCTTC
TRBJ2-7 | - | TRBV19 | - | CASSIGTEAYEQYF | TGTGCCAGTAGTATAGGGACCGAAGCCTACGAGCAGTACTTC
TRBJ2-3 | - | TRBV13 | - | CASSLARNPTDTQYF | TGTGCCAGCAGCTTAGCCAGGAACCCCACAGATACGCAGTATTTT
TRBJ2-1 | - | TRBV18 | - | CASSPPLYGSGYEQFF | TGTGCCAGCTCACCACCGCTTTACGGGAGCGGCTATGAGCAGTTCTTC
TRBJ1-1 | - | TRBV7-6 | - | CASSLAADLNTEAFF | TGTGCCAGCAGCTTAGCAGCGGACCTAAACACTGAAGCTTTCTTT
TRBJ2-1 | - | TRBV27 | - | CASSLSGYEVQFF | TGTGCCAGCAGTTTATCCGGCTATGAGGTTCAGTTCTTC
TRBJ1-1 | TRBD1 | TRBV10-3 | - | CAIRTGTGLTEAFF | TGTGCCATCAGAACCGGGACAGGACTCACTGAAGCTTTCTTT
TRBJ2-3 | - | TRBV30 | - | CAWSILGPGDTQYF | TGTGCCTGGAGTATCCTCGGACCGGGAGATACGCAGTATTTT
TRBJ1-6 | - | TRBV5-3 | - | CARSFGGQYNSPLHF | TGTGCCAGAAGCTTTGGTGGCCAGTATAATTCACCCCTCCACTTT
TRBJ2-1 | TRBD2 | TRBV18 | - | CASSLSGGYNEQFF | TGTGCCAGCTCACTTAGCGGGGGCTACAATGAGCAGTTCTTC
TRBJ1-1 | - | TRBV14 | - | CASSLLIGDSAEAFF | TGTGCCAGCAGCCTCCTGATCGGAGATTCCGCTGAAGCTTTCTTT
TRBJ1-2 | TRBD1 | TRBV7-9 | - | CASSQTGGGYGYTF | TGTGCCAGCAGCCAGACAGGGGGAGGCTATGGCTACACCTTC
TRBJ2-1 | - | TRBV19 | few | CASSIAGLLNEQFF | TGTGCCAGTAGTATAGCGGGACTTCTCAATGAGCAGTTCTTC
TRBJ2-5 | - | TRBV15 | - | CATSRVRGAGETQYF | TGTGCCACCAGCAGAGTCCGGGGGGCAGGGGAGACCCAGTACTTC
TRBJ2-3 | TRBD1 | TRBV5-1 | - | CASSLAGTGWSDTQYF | TGCGCCAGCAGCTTGGCCGGGACAGGGTGGTCAGATACGCAGTATTTT
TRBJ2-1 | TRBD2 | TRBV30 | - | CAWSQSGGLKFF | TGTGCCTGGTCTCAGTCGGGGGGGCTTAAGTTCTTC
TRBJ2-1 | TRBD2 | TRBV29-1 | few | CSVEDPSDIPGGEQFF | TGCAGCGTTGAAGACCCGAGTGACATCCCGGGGGGAGAGCAGTTCTTC
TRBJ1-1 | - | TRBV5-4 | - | CASSFGGVFAEAFF | TGTGCCAGCAGCTTTGGGGGCGTTTTCGCTGAAGCTTTCTTT